The clone carrying this T cell receptor (beta chain) was picked up a small number of times. As yet, its antigen is unknown. At the DNA level, this CDR3 is encoded by other sequences in the same sample as well. This record comes from a study of shared clonotypes between healthy human individuals. Turning to the study itself: Three plates each covered CD4 naive and memory; CD8 naive two, CD8 memory one. Broader study findings: Among donors, the sharing of clonotypes was expected to be influenced by sequencing depth.

Generated by immunoSEQ multiplex PCR, the TCRdb table keeps only in-frame clones and is missing some. The table includes about 960,000 clones, 60% to 85% detected once. Germline V gene data show CDR1 as SGDLS and CDR2 as YYNGEE. CDR3 length: 14 residues. V shed 2 bases and J shed 6 bases, with 15 bases lying between them. The genes are TRBV9 and TRBJ2-7; D perhaps matches TRBD1 (6 bases). Sample: memory CD4+ T cells sorted from blood. Subset given: CD45RA-negative fraction. This TCR derives from a man aged 18 to 35 in good health. CDR3 sequence reads: CASSVGGRGSEQYF. Written as DNA, the CDR3 is TGTGCCAGCAGCGTGGGCGGCAGGGGAAGCGAGCAGTACTTC.